One and the same sample provided the 24 T cell receptor beta chains below, sequenced in a study of CD8 T cells in Susac syndrome. RNA, at about 0.45 to 1 ug, was reverse transcribed with random hexamers. TCRdb fed the immunoSEQ multiplex PCR reads into MiXCR, producing one record per CDR3 protein. The sample records more than 65,000 distinct CDR3 sequences, roughly 94% being singletons. Input material: CD8+ T cells from PBMCs. The origin of the receptors is a human donor with multiple sclerosis.

The chain couples TRBV7-2 to TRBJ1-1; 10 nucleotides align to TRBD1. From germline, CDR1 is SGHTA and CDR2 FQGNSA. This CDR3 is 15 amino acids long. Trimming removed 0 bases from V and 7 bases from J; junction bases left unmatched: 5. The CDR3 DNA follows: TGTGCCAGCAGCTTAGCAGACAGGGGGCGGGATGAAGCTTTCTTT. Its translation is CASSLADRGRDEAFF.

This chain uses TRBV9 with TRBJ2-7; TRBD1 might be the D (6 bases). This CDR3 spans 14 amino acids. Germline CDR1 is SGDLS and CDR2 is YYNGEE. The V end lost 3 bases, the J end lost 0 bases, and 10 bases lay between the germline ends. The CDR3 nucleotides read TGTGCCAGCAGCGCCGAGGACAGCTCCTACGAGCAGTACTTC. This sequence encodes CASSAEDSSYEQYF.

V is TRBV5-1 and J is TRBJ1-4; possible D gene TRBD1, 6 bases. V lost 6 bases to trimming and J lost 10 bases, with 10 bases between them. Germline assignment: CDR1 SGHRS and CDR2 YFSETQ. This CDR3 comprises 11 residues. The CDR3 coding sequence is TGCGCCAGCATGGGGGCCGGAAAACTGTTTTTT. Amino acids: CASMGAGKLFF.

The V and J genes are TRBV7-9 and TRBJ1-2; 11 bases match TRBD1. Germline-derived CDR1 and CDR2 are SEHNR and FQNEAQ (reference sequence). This CDR3 region has 17 residues. J gave up 3 bases and V 5 bases, and 11 bases lay outside the gene matches. The DNA for the CDR3 is TGTGCCAGCAGCCCCCAGGACAGGGGGCTTAGAGACTATGGCTACACCTTC. Encoded protein: CASSPQDRGLRDYGYTF.

The genes are TRBV12-3 or TRBV12-4 and TRBJ2-1; the D gene is possibly TRBD2 (5 bases). V lost 2 bases, J lost 2 bases, and 7 bases lay in between. CDR3 size: 14 residues. CDR3 DNA: TGTGCCAGCAGTTTATCGGGGACCTACAATGAGCAGTTCTTC. Amino acid sequence: CASSLSGTYNEQFF.

V and J are TRBV5-6 and TRBJ2-7; D remains ambiguous. Trimming pared 1 base from V and 5 bases from J, leaving 7 bases between. From germline, CDR1 is SGHDT and CDR2 YYEEEE. The CDR3 loop spans 12 amino acids. CDR3 amino acids: CASSLLSNEQYF. The CDR3 bases are TGTGCCAGCAGCTTGCTCAGCAACGAGCAGTACTTC. Based on the CDR3 plus reference TRBV5-6 and TRBJ2-7, the full variable domain is DAGVTQSPTHLIKTRGQQVTLRCSPKSGHDTVSWYQQALGQGPQFIFQYYEEEERQRGNFPDRFSGHQFPNYSSELNVNALLLGDSALYLCASSLLSNEQYFGPGTRLTVT.

The chain uses TRBV24-1 and TRBJ2-7, with a tentative D call TRBD1 (6 bases). The CDR3 covers 13 residues. Trimming shortened V by 5 bases and J by 6 bases, and 13 bases separated the two germline ends. CDR1 is KGHDR and CDR2 is SFDVKD in the germline V gene. The CDR3 sequence: CATSGTVLSEQYF. CDR3 in DNA: TGTGCCACCAGTGGGACAGTCTTAAGCGAGCAGTACTTC.

This chain connects TRBV5-8 to TRBJ2-1, with unresolved D. The CDR3 length is 14 residues. In germline, CDR1 is SGHTS, CDR2 YDEGEE. V lost 4 bases and J lost 0, with 8 bases in between. CDR3: CASSPQSSYNEQFF. DNA of the CDR3: TGTGCCAGCAGCCCCCAGAGCTCCTACAATGAGCAGTTCTTC.

V and J are TRBV30 and TRBJ1-1; D uncertain. The ends were cut back, 4 bases at V and 6 bases at J, with 15 bases in the middle. Germline loops: CDR1 GTSNPN, CDR2 SVGIG (reference sequence). The CDR3 sequence is 13 residues long. The CDR3 DNA reads as TGTGCCTGGACCCAGTTCTCGGGAGCTGAAGCTTTCTTT. Translation gives CAWTQFSGAEAFF.

This chain uses TRBV7-2 with TRBJ2-7; maybe TRBD1 (6 bases). Germline V gives CDR1 SGHTA, CDR2 FQGNSA. V lost 2 bases, J lost 2 bases, and 16 bases lay in between. The CDR3 is made up of 16 amino acids. The CDR3 here is CASSLNWGQGTYEQYF. The CDR3 DNA is TGTGCCAGCAGCTTAAATTGGGGGCAGGGGACCTACGAGCAGTACTTC.

V usage is TRBV9 and J usage is TRBJ2-1; D perhaps matches TRBD1 (6 bases). Germline values: CDR1 SGDLS, CDR2 YYNGEE. Trimming took off 3 bases at V and 6 bases at J, with 7 bases between the two ends. The CDR3 runs to 12 residues. In DNA, the CDR3 is TGTGCCAGCAGCGCACAGGGCAATGAGCAGTTCTTC. This gives the protein CASSAQGNEQFF.

The V gene is TRBV29-1, the J gene TRBJ2-1; D may be TRBD1 (5 bases). The CDR3 sequence is 14 residues long. Trimming shortened V by 3 bases and J by 1 base, and 10 bases separated the two germline ends. Germline assignment: CDR1 SQVTM and CDR2 ANQGSEA. The CDR3 nucleotides read TGCAGCGTTGACACACAGGAGTCCTACAATGAGCAGTTCTTC. Amino acid sequence: CSVDTQESYNEQFF.

V is TRBV20-1 and J is TRBJ2-7; perhaps D is TRBD1 or TRBD2 (5 bases each). V lost 5 bases and J 7 bases, leaving 18 bases between the germline ends. This CDR3 region has 13 residues. CDR1 is DFQATT and CDR2 is SNEGSKA in the germline V gene (reference sequence). The CDR3 sequence is CSAVTGTVWEQYF. As DNA, the CDR3 is TGCAGTGCTGTCACCGGGACGGTCTGGGAGCAGTACTTC.

The chain recombines TRBV7-3 with TRBJ2-1; 7 bases fit TRBD1. The CDR3 loop spans 13 amino acids. J gave up 3 bases and V 5 bases, and 1 base lay outside the gene matches. Germline assignment: CDR1 SGHTA and CDR2 FQGTGA. CDR3 amino acids: CASSRTGYNEQFF. CDR3 DNA sequence: TGTGCCAGCAGCAGGACAGGCTACAATGAGCAGTTCTTC.

V and J are TRBV27 and TRBJ2-2, with D maybe TRBD2 (6 bases). CDR1 is MNHEY, CDR2 SMNVEV, per germline (reference sequence). The CDR3 runs to 15 residues. The V end was cut by 6 bases, the J end by 5 bases, with 16 bases between. The CDR3 loop reads CASSLGGPHTGELFF. In DNA, the CDR3 is TGTGCCAGCAGCTTAGGAGGGCCTCATACCGGGGAGCTGTTTTTT.

The CDR3 protein is CASSDRAYGELFF. The CDR3, as DNA: TGTGCCAGCAGTGACAGGGCATACGGGGAGCTGTTTTTT. The gene calls are TRBV6-4 and TRBJ2-2; D unresolved. Germline CDR1 is MRHNA and CDR2 is SNTAGT. V was trimmed by 2 bases and J by 7 bases, leaving 8 bases between them. The CDR3 spans 13 residues.

The chain joins TRBV7-9 to TRBJ2-5, with 14 bases lining up with TRBD2. Losses at the gene ends were 1 base for V and 3 bases for J; bases not matched to a gene: 4. Per the germline V gene, CDR1 is SEHNR and CDR2 is FQNEAQ (reference sequence). The CDR3 is 17 amino acids. CDR3 DNA: TGTGCCAGCAGCTTAGTGGGACTAGCGGGAGTTGAAGAGACCCAGTACTTC. It yields the protein CASSLVGLAGVEETQYF.

This clonotype was detected once. V gene TRBV24-1 combines with J gene TRBJ2-1, with TRBD1 as a possible D gene (5 bases). CDR1 is KGHDR and CDR2 is SFDVKD in the germline V gene. This CDR3 contains 14 residues. V dropped 1 base and J dropped 6 bases, with 9 bases sitting between them. CDR3 nucleotide sequence: TGTGCCACCAGTGATTTTGACAGCTCCAATGAGCAGTTCTTC. Translating gives CATSDFDSSNEQFF.

The chain has TRBV3-1 and TRBJ1-2, with a tentative D call TRBD1 (5 bases). The CDR3 runs to 14 residues. Germline V lookup: CDR1 LGHDT, CDR2 YNNKEL (reference sequence). The V gene lost 1 base and the J gene lost 4 bases, with 10 bases spanning the gap. The CDR3 sequence: CASSQGDGFYGYTF. The CDR3 DNA follows: TGTGCCAGCAGCCAAGGGGACGGCTTCTATGGCTACACCTTC.

The V and J genes are TRBV5-5 and TRBJ1-1; no reliable D call. V dropped 4 bases and J dropped 3 bases, with 13 bases sitting between them. This CDR3 comprises 14 residues. Germline V CDR1 and CDR2: SGHKS, YYEKEE (reference sequence). CDR3 DNA: TGTGCCAGCAGCCCGGGGAGGAGGGACACTGAAGCTTTCTTT. Its translation: CASSPGRRDTEAFF.

The chain couples TRBV7-2 to TRBJ2-5, with D perhaps TRBD1 (6 bases). Per the germline V gene, CDR1 is SGHTA and CDR2 is FQGNSA. The CDR3 has 15 amino acids. The V end was cut by 6 bases, the J end by 7 bases, with 21 bases between. Here the CDR3 DNA reads TGTGCCAGCAGTTCACTGGGGGCTAGCTTAGGGACCCAGTACTTC. It is translated as CASSSLGASLGTQYF.

This clonotype appeared a few times. The CDR3 protein is CASSQHGGEYYEQYF. The DNA of the CDR3 is TGCGCCAGCAGCCAACATGGCGGGGAATACTACGAGCAGTACTTC. This chain uses TRBV4-1 with TRBJ2-7; a possible D gene is TRBD2 (6 bases). CDR1 is MGHRA, CDR2 YSYEKL, per germline. The ends were cut back, 2 bases at V and 3 bases at J, with 14 bases in the middle. The CDR3 loop spans 15 amino acids.

The V gene is TRBV20-1, the J gene TRBJ2-3; 10 bases line up with TRBD2. The CDR3 contains 17 residues. From germline, CDR1 is DFQATT and CDR2 SNEGSKA (reference sequence). V lost 5 bases and J lost 0; bases outside the gene matches: 11. CDR3 DNA sequence: TGCAGTGCTTCCGAGTTAGCGGGGGGTGCTAGCACAGATACGCAGTATTTT. Protein: CSASELAGGASTDTQYF.

J is TRBJ2-7 and V is TRBV13, with a possible D match to TRBD2 (6 bases). The CDR3 is 15 residues long. Between the trimmed V and J ends, which lost 5 bases and 2 bases, there was a span of 16 bases. Germline V gene data show CDR1 as PRHDT and CDR2 as FYEKMQ (reference sequence). CDR3 in DNA: TGTGCCAGCAGCCACGGGCGGGGAACTACCTACGAGCAGTACTTC. It codes for CASSHGRGTTYEQYF.